This is a list of T cell receptor beta chains from one sample in a study of graft-versus-host responses after intestinal transplantation. Profiling relied on immunoSEQ multiplex PCR, and the TCRdb table lists in-frame clones only, not all of them. In the table there are 90,000 to 120,000 clones, about 90% of which are singletons. No antigen has been identified for these receptors. Sequencing used unstimulated CD4+ T cells sorted from spleen or lymph node cells, obtained before intestinal transplant. The receptors derive from a human donor who received an intestinal transplant. The CDR3 runs from the conserved cysteine through the conserved F or W. D genes are given only for firm matches. Expanded clones get a size class; other rows say once, few or many, or leave the size out.

TRBV5-6	once	TRBD1	14	TRBJ1-5	CASSAGTVAQPQHF	TGTGCCAGCAGCGCTGGGACAGTCGCTCAGCCCCAGCATTTT
TRBV6-1	.	.	14	TRBJ2-2	CASRRVRIVGELFF	TGTGCCAGCAGGAGGGTCCGAATTGTCGGGGAGCTGTTTTTT
TRBV29-1	.	.	15	TRBJ2-5	CSVHGARTPQETQYF	TGCAGCGTCCACGGGGCCAGAACACCCCAAGAGACCCAGTACTTC
TRBV19	.	.	13	TRBJ1-1	CASSLQGSTEAFF	TGTGCCAGTAGCCTACAAGGTAGCACTGAAGCTTTCTTT
TRBV5-6	.	.	12	TRBJ2-3	CASSLGFDTQYF	TGTGCCAGCAGCTTAGGGTTCGATACGCAGTATTTT
TRBV30	.	TRBD1	13	TRBJ2-5	CAWSHRGQETQYF	TGTGCCTGGAGTCACAGGGGGCAAGAGACCCAGTACTTC
TRBV6-1	.	.	16	TRBJ1-5	CASSEVPGFSNQPQHF	TGTGCCAGCAGTGAAGTTCCAGGATTTAGCAATCAGCCCCAGCATTTT
TRBV28	.	TRBD2	19	TRBJ2-5	CASSLFLGLAGGGSETQYF	TGTGCCAGCAGTTTATTTCTGGGACTAGCGGGAGGGGGGAGTGAGACCCAGTACTTC
TRBV4-1	.	.	18	TRBJ1-6	CASSRDLIGGLDNSPLHF	TGCGCCAGCAGCCGCGACCTCATAGGGGGGCTCGATAATTCACCCCTCCACTTT
TRBV6-5	once	.	14	TRBJ1-6	CASSYRGYNSPLHF	TGTGCCAGCAGTTACCGGGGTTATAATTCACCCCTCCACTTT
TRBV18	.	TRBD1	14	TRBJ2-3	CASSVGTGTDTQYF	TGTGCCAGCTCGGTAGGGACAGGGACAGATACGCAGTATTTT
TRBV6-4	.	TRBD2	15	TRBJ2-5	CASSDGLAGMETQYF	TGTGCCAGCAGTGATGGTCTAGCGGGGATGGAGACCCAGTACTTC
TRBV5-5	.	TRBD2	15	TRBJ2-5	CASSLLLAGQETQYF	TGTGCCAGCAGCTTGTTACTAGCGGGACAAGAGACCCAGTACTTC
TRBV7-9	.	TRBD2	14	TRBJ2-7	CASSLAGLAYEQYF	TGTGCCAGCAGCTTAGCCGGACTAGCCTACGAGCAGTACTTC
TRBV28	.	.	14	TRBJ2-1	CASRVVPDYNEQFF	TGTGCCAGCCGAGTGGTACCAGACTACAATGAGCAGTTCTTC
TRBV6-1	.	.	17	TRBJ1-5	CASSDHSIGFSNQPQHF	TGTGCCAGCAGTGATCACTCCATAGGGTTTAGCAATCAGCCCCAGCATTTT
TRBV10-2	.	TRBD1	16	TRBJ2-6	CASTDRGGSGANVLTF	TGCGCCAGCACCGACAGGGGAGGCTCTGGGGCCAACGTCCTGACTTTC
TRBV5-1	.	TRBD2	15	TRBJ2-7	CASSSGTSGYYEQYF	TGCGCCAGCAGCTCCGGGACTAGCGGGTACTACGAGCAGTACTTC
TRBV6-5	.	TRBD1	14	TRBJ2-4	CASRTGVGKNIQYF	TGTGCCAGCAGAACAGGGGTTGGCAAAAACATTCAGTACTTC
TRBV6-5	.	.	14	TRBJ1-6	CASSYSEGNSPLHF	TGTGCCAGCAGTTACTCCGAGGGGAATTCACCCCTCCACTTT
TRBV5-5	.	.	12	TRBJ2-1	CASSSTGGEQFF	TGTGCCAGCAGCTCAACCGGTGGTGAGCAGTTCTTC
TRBV29-1	.	TRBD2	17	TRBJ2-1	CSVEVLLLAGVYNEQFF	TGCAGCGTTGAAGTTCTCCTGCTAGCGGGGGTCTACAATGAGCAGTTCTTC
TRBV11-3	.	.	13	TRBJ1-1	CASSLAMNTEAFF	TGTGCCAGCAGCTTAGCTATGAACACTGAAGCTTTCTTT
TRBV5-1	.	.	13	TRBJ2-7	CASSRDSPYEQYF	TGCGCCAGCAGCCGGGACTCACCCTACGAGCAGTACTTC
TRBV6-6	.	.	15	TRBJ1-3	CASSYSVSSGNTIYF	TGTGCCAGCAGTTACTCGGTTTCCTCTGGAAACACCATATATTTT
TRBV5-4	.	.	13	TRBJ1-2	CASSLGRGYGYTF	TGTGCCAGCAGCTTGGGCAGGGGTTATGGCTACACCTTC
TRBV6-1	.	.	13	TRBJ1-6	CASRGRINSPLHF	TGTGCCAGCAGGGGACGGATTAATTCACCCCTCCACTTT
TRBV10-3	.	TRBD2	19	TRBJ2-1	CAISNGGLAGEAIYNEQFF	TGTGCCATTTCCAACGGGGGACTAGCGGGAGAAGCTATCTACAATGAGCAGTTCTTC
TRBV30	.	.	13	TRBJ2-4	CAWSEAGANIQYF	TGTGCCTGGAGTGAGGCAGGGGCAAACATTCAGTACTTC
TRBV5-6	.	TRBD1	17	TRBJ1-2	CASSLPLGGGGAGGYTF	TGTGCCAGCAGCTTACCACTAGGAGGAGGGGGCGCGGGTGGCTACACCTTC
TRBV4-2	few	TRBD1	13	TRBJ1-1	CASSDRVNTEAFF	TGTGCCAGCAGCGACAGGGTGAACACTGAAGCTTTCTTT
TRBV11-2	.	TRBD2	18	TRBJ2-6	CASSFPSGRAGGANVLTF	TGTGCCAGCAGCTTCCCGAGCGGGAGGGCCGGTGGGGCCAACGTCCTGACTTTC
TRBV5-4	.	TRBD2	15	TRBJ2-3	CASSLLAGRADTQYF	TGTGCCAGCAGCCTCCTAGCGGGAAGGGCAGATACGCAGTATTTT
TRBV7-3	.	TRBD2	14	TRBJ2-4	CASSSGLVPDIQYF	TGTGCCAGCAGCTCCGGACTAGTCCCTGACATTCAGTACTTC
TRBV2	.	.	15	TRBJ1-5	CASNPQSQPNQPQHF	TGTGCCAGCAATCCGCAATCACAGCCAAATCAGCCCCAGCATTTT
TRBV11-2	.	.	14	TRBJ2-7	CASSIGAPAYEQYF	TGTGCCAGCAGTATCGGGGCCCCAGCCTACGAGCAGTACTTC
TRBV5-5	.	TRBD1	14	TRBJ1-2	CASSTGTDSSGYTF	TGTGCCAGCAGTACCGGGACAGACTCTTCGGGCTACACCTTC
TRBV5-1	.	.	15	TRBJ2-3	CASSLGQEGTDTQYF	TGCGCCAGCAGCTTAGGACAGGAGGGAACAGATACGCAGTATTTT
TRBV5-5	.	.	14	TRBJ2-7	CASSLEQGGYEQYF	TGTGCCAGCAGCTTGGAGCAGGGTGGCTACGAGCAGTACTTC
TRBV18	.	TRBD1	14	TRBJ1-1	CASSPRTGDTEAFF	TGTGCCAGCTCACCGAGGACAGGGGATACTGAAGCTTTCTTT
TRBV6-1	.	.	16	TRBJ1-5	CASSVDSRYSNQPQHF	TGTGCCAGCAGTGTTGACAGCAGATATAGCAATCAGCCCCAGCATTTT
TRBV5-1	few	.	15	TRBJ2-1	CASSFRGMENNEQFF	TGCGCCAGCAGCTTTAGGGGGATGGAAAACAATGAGCAGTTCTTC
TRBV5-3	once	.	16	TRBJ1-1	CARSLLGGRLNTEAFF	TGTGCCAGAAGCTTGCTCGGGGGGCGCCTGAACACTGAAGCTTTCTTT
TRBV4-2	.	TRBD1	20	TRBJ2-1	CASSQLPGQVLSSSYNEQFF	TGTGCCAGCAGCCAACTACCGGGACAGGTTCTTTCGTCCTCCTACAATGAGCAGTTCTTC
TRBV4-1	.	.	14	TRBJ1-5	CASSQVAGAQPQHF	TGCGCCAGCAGCCAAGTCGCGGGGGCTCAGCCCCAGCATTTT
TRBV10-3	few	.	12	TRBJ2-2	CAIRTNTGELFF	TGTGCCATCAGAACGAACACCGGGGAGCTGTTTTTT
TRBV4-2	.	TRBD2	19	TRBJ2-7	CASSQATGLAGGGSYEQHF	TGTGCCAGCAGCCAAGCTACGGGACTAGCGGGAGGCGGCTCCTACGAGCAGCACTTC
TRBV5-1	.	TRBD1	15	TRBJ2-3	CASSTGRGQEDTQYF	TGCGCCAGCAGCACAGGCAGGGGGCAGGAAGATACGCAGTATTTT
TRBV11-2	.	TRBD2	19	TRBJ2-4	CASSSSRERGPQAKNIQYF	TGTGCCAGCAGCTCATCTCGAGAGCGGGGGCCTCAAGCCAAAAACATTCAGTACTTC
TRBV2	once	.	13	TRBJ1-1	CASSVDSNTEAFF	TGTGCCAGCAGCGTAGACAGTAACACTGAAGCTTTCTTT
TRBV7-2	.	.	15	TRBJ1-5	CASSLVLGVSQPQHF	TGTGCCAGCAGCCTCGTGTTAGGGGTGAGTCAGCCCCAGCATTTT
TRBV5-1	.	TRBD2	16	TRBJ2-3	CASSLGGRAMADTQYF	TGCGCCAGCAGCTTGGGCGGGAGGGCCATGGCAGATACGCAGTATTTT
TRBV30	once	.	17	TRBJ2-5	CAWSGQQSAYLKETQYF	TGTGCCTGGAGTGGACAACAGTCGGCATACCTTAAAGAGACCCAGTACTTC
TRBV19	.	TRBD2	15	TRBJ2-7	CASSITSGSWYEQYF	TGTGCCAGTAGTATTACTAGCGGGAGTTGGTACGAGCAGTACTTC
TRBV11-2	once	.	15	TRBJ1-6	CASSLSYRENSPLHF	TGTGCCAGCAGCTTATCGTACAGGGAAAATTCACCCCTCCACTTT
TRBV10-3	few	.	16	TRBJ1-6	CAISVGGRRVDSPLHF	TGTGCCATCAGTGTTGGGGGCCGCCGGGTCGATTCACCCCTCCACTTT
TRBV5-1	.	TRBD2	17	TRBJ2-5	CASSLGLAGALQETQYF	TGCGCCAGCAGCTTAGGCCTAGCGGGGGCACTACAAGAGACCCAGTACTTC
TRBV10-3	.	.	13	TRBJ1-1	CAITGALNTEAFF	TGTGCCATCACGGGGGCTTTGAACACTGAAGCTTTCTTT
TRBV7-2	.	.	15	TRBJ1-5	CASSLSSVSNQPQHF	TGTGCCAGCAGCTTGTCCTCGGTATCCAATCAGCCCCAGCATTTT